What follows is one T cell receptor beta chain and its context. The record originates from a study of blood T cell repertoires in COVID-19. As for the study in general: Acute and convalescent COVID-19 samples came from the United States, Italy and Spain. T cells, B-cell-depleted T cells, or PBMCs provided the cDNA or gDNA that served as material.

The CDR3 totals 15 residues. The V segment lost 3 bases and the J segment 7 bases; nucleotides outside the gene matches: 6. Germline V gene data show CDR1 as SGHVS and CDR2 as FNYEAQ. Per the authors' pipeline: Nucleated cell number was recorded as an estimate derived from reference gene primer amplification. Data came from immunoSEQ multiplex PCR; TCRdb stores just in-frame clones and leaves some out. V and J calls and clone size are those listed in that table; D and trimming were worked out from the DNA. The sample consists of about 19,000 clones, around 85% of them appearing once. The TCR comes from a man of 80 years or more with acute or convalescent COVID-19. Sequencing input: peripheral blood. The V call is TRBV7-6, the J call TRBJ1-6, with 7 bases matching TRBD1. CDR3 sequence (DNA): TGTGCCAGCAGCTTTTCGGGACAGCAAAATTCACCCCTCCACTTT. This translates into CASSFSGQQNSPLHF.